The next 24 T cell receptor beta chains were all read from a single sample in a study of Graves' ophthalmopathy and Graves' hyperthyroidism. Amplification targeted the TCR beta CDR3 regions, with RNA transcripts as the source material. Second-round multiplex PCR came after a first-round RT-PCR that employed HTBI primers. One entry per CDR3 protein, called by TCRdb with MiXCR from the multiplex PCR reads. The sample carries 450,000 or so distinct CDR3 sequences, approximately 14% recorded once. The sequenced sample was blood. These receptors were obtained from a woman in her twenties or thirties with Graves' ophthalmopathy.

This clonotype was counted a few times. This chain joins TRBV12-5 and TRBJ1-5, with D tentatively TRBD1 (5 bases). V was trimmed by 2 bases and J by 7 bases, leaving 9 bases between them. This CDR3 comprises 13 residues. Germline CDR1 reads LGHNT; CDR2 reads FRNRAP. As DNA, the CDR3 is TGTGCTAGTGGTTTGCTGGGGGGGCAGCCCCAGCATTTT. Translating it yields CASGLLGGQPQHF.

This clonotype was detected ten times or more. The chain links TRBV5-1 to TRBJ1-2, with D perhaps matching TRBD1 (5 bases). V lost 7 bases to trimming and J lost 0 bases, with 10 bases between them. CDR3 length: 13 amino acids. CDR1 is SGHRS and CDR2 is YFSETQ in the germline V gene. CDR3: CASGDGPNYGYTF. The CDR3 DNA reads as TGCGCCAGCGGGGACGGACCTAACTATGGCTACACCTTC.

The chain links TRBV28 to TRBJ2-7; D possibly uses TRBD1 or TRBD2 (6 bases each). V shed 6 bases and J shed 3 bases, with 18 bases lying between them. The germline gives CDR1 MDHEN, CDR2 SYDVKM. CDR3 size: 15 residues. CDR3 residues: CASSLQGTLFYEQYF. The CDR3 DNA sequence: TGTGCCAGCAGCCTCCAGGGGACTCTATTCTACGAGCAGTACTTC.

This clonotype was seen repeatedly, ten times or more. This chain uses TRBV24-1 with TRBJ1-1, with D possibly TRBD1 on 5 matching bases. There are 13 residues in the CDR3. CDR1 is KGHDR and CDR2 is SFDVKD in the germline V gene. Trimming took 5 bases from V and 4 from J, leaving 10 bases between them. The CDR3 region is CATSGPGGTEAFF. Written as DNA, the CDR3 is TGTGCCACCAGTGGTCCGGGGGGCACTGAAGCTTTCTTT.

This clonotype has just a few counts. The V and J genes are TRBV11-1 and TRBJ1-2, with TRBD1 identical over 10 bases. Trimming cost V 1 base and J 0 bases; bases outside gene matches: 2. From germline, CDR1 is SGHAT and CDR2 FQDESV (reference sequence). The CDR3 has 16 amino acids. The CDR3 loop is CASSLGQGAANYGYTF. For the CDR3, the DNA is TGTGCCAGCAGCTTAGGACAGGGGGCCGCTAACTATGGCTACACCTTC.

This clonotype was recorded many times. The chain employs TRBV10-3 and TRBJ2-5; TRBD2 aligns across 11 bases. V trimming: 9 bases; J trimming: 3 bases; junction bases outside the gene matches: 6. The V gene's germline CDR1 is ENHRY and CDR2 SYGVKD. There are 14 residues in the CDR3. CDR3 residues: CAIFSGRAEETQYF. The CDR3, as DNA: TGTGCCATTTTTAGCGGGAGGGCCGAAGAGACCCAGTACTTC.

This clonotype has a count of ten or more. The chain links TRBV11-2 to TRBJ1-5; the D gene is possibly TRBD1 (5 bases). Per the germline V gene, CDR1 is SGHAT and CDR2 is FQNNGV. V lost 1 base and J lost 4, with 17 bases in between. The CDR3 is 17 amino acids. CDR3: CASSLGGQGSVNQPQHF. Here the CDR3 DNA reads TGTGCCAGCAGCTTAGGTGGGCAGGGCTCAGTAAATCAGCCCCAGCATTTT.

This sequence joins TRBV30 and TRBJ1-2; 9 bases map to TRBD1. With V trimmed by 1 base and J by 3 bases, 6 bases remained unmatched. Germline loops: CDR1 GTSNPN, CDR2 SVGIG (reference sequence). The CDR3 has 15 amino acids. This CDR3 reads CAWSAGQGIYYGYTF. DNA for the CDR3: TGTGCCTGGAGTGCTGGACAGGGGATTTACTATGGCTACACCTTC.

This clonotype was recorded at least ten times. CDR3 protein: CASSPGQYNSPLHF. CDR3 sequence (DNA): TGTGCCAGCAGCCCGGGACAGTATAATTCACCCCTCCACTTT. The chain combines TRBV7-8 with TRBJ1-6; 7 positions agree with TRBD1. The J segment lost 4 bases and the V segment lost 5 bases, leaving 2 bases of the junction unmatched. In germline, CDR1 is SGHVS, CDR2 FQNEAQ. This CDR3 region has 14 residues.

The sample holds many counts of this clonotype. The CDR3 loop is CSDSTALYGYTF. The CDR3 DNA reads TGCAGTGACTCGACAGCGCTCTATGGCTACACCTTC. This chain uses TRBV20-1 with TRBJ1-2; possible D gene TRBD1, 5 bases. This CDR3 is 12 amino acids long. V gave up 7 bases and J gave up 4 bases, with 13 bases separating them. Per germline, CDR1 DFQATT and CDR2 SNEGSKA (reference sequence).

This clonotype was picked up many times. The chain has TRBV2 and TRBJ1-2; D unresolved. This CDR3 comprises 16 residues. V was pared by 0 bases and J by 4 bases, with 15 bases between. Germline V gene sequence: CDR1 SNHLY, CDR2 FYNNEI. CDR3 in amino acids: CASSEATFQRTYGYTF. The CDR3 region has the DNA TGTGCCAGCAGTGAAGCTACATTCCAAAGGACCTATGGCTACACCTTC. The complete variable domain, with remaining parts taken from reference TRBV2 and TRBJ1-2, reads EPEVTQTPSHQVTQMGQEVILRCVPISNHLYFYWYRQILGQKVEFLVSFYNNEISEKSEIFDDQFSVERPDGSNFTLKIRSTKLEDSAMYFCASSEATFQRTYGYTFGSGTRLTVV.

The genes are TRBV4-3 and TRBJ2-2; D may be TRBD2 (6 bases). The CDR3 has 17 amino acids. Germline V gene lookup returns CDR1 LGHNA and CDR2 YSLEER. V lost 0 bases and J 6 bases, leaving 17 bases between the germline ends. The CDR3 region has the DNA TGCGCCAGCAGCCAAGATGGAGGGCGTCGGGTATCCGGGGAGCTGTTTTTT. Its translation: CASSQDGGRRVSGELFF.

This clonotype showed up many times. The CDR3 here is CASRAGSTGELFF. DNA of the CDR3: TGTGCCAGCAGGGCCGGCTCCACCGGGGAGCTGTTTTTT. The chain has TRBV7-3 and TRBJ2-2, with D hard to call. The ends were cut back, 6 bases at V and 4 bases at J, with 9 bases in the middle. CDR1 is SGHTA, CDR2 FQGTGA, per germline. CDR3 size: 13 residues.

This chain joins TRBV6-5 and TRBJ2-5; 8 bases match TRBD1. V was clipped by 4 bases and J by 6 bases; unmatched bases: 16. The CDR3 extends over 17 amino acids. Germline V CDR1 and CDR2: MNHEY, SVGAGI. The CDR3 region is CASSFTSTRTGRKTQYF. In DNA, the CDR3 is TGTGCCAGCAGTTTCACTTCGACCCGGACAGGGAGGAAGACCCAGTACTTC.

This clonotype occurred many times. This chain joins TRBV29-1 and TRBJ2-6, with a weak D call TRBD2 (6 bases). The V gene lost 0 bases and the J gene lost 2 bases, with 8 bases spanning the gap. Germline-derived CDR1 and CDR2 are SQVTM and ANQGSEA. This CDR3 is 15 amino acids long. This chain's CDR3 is CSVEETGAGANVLTF. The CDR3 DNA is TGCAGCGTTGAAGAAACGGGAGCTGGGGCCAACGTCCTGACTTTC.

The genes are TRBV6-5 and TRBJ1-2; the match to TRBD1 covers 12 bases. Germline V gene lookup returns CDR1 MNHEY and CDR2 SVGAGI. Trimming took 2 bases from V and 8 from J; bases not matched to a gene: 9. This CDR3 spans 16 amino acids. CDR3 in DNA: TGTGCCAGCAGTTACCTCCCGGGACAGGGGGCGCGAGGCTACACCTTC. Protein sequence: CASSYLPGQGARGYTF.

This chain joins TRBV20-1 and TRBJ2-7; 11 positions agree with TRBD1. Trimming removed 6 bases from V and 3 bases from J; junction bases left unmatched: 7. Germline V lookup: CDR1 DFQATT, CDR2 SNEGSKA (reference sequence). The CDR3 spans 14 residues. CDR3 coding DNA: TGCAGTGCCACAGGGGGACAGGGGGGCTACGAGCAGTACTTC. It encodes CSATGGQGGYEQYF.

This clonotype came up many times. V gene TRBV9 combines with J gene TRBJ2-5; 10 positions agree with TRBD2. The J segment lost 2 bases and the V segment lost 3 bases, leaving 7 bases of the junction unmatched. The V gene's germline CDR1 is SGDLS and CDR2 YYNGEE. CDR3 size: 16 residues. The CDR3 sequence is CASSARIAGGQETQYF. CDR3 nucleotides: TGTGCCAGCAGCGCCCGAATAGCGGGGGGTCAAGAGACCCAGTACTTC.

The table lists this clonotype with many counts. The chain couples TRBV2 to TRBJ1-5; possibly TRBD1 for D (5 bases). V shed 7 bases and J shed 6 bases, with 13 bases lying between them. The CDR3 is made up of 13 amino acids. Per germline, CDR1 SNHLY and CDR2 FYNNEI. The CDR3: CASKTGRRQPQHF. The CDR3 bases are TGTGCCAGCAAAACAGGACGGCGTCAGCCCCAGCATTTT.

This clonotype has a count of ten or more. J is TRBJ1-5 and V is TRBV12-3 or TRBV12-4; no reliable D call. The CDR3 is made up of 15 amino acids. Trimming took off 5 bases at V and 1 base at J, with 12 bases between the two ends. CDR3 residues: CASSDGGPSNQPQHF. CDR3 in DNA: TGTGCCAGCAGTGACGGCGGACCGAGCAATCAGCCCCAGCATTTT.

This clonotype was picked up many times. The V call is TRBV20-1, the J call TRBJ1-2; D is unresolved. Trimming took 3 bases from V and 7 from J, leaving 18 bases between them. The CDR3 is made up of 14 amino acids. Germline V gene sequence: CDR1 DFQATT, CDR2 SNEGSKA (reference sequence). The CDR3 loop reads CSASSEIGWGGYTF. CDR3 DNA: TGCAGTGCTAGCTCAGAGATAGGGTGGGGTGGCTACACCTTC.

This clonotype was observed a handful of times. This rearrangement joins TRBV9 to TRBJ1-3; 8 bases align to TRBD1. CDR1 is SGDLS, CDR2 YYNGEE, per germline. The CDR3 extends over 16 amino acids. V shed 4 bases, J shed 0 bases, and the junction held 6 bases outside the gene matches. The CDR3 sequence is CASSPTGGSSGNTIYF. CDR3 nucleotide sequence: TGTGCCAGCAGCCCTACAGGGGGGTCCTCTGGAAACACCATATATTTT.

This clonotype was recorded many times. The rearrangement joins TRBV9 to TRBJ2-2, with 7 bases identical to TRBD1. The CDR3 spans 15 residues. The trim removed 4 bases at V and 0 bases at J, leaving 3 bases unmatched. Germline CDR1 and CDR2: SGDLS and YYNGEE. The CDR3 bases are TGTGCCAGCAGCACCACAGGGGCGAACACCGGGGAGCTGTTTTTT. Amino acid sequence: CASSTTGANTGELFF.

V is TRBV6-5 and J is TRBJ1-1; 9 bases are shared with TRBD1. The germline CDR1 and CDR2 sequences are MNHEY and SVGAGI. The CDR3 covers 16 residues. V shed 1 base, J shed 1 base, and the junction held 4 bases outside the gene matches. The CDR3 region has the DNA TGTGCCAGCAGTTACTGGGGACAGGGACCGAACACTGAAGCTTTCTTT. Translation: CASSYWGQGPNTEAFF.